This TCR beta chain emerged from a study of cytomegalovirus exposure and HLA in healthy donors. The PCR contained 60 Vbeta and 13 Jbeta primers. The assay was immunoSEQ multiplex PCR, and TCRdb's table has in-frame clones only and misses some. This sample has approximately 220,000 clones, with over 65% found just once. V dropped 8 bases and J dropped 7 bases, with 15 bases sitting between them. From germline, CDR1 is MNHEY and CDR2 SVGAGI. The CDR3 consists of 13 residues. The receptor was isolated from a young man in good health and CMV-seronegative. Source material: PBMCs. This chain links TRBV6-5 with TRBJ1-5; possible D gene TRBD1, 6 bases. The CDR3: CASRDTLGQPQHF. The CDR3, as DNA: TGTGCCAGCCGGGACACCCTAGGGCAGCCCCAGCATTTT.